The source of this T cell receptor beta chain is a study of T-cell memory formation after mild COVID-19. Regarding the study as a whole: For second-wave clones that peaked at day 37, SARS-CoV-2 specificity went unverified. Shrinking CD4+ clones were chiefly CM and EM; CD8+ ones were chiefly EMRA.

Note on this clonotype: Its antigen is unknown.

MiXCR, run by TCRdb on the 5' RACE reads, gives a single entry per CDR3 protein. The sample has roughly 400,000 distinct CDR3 sequences, less than 25% seen once. With V trimmed by 2 bases and J by 0 bases, 9 bases remained unmatched. CDR1 and CDR2 from the germline V gene are KGHSH and LQKENI. The CDR3 runs to 17 residues. The origin of this receptor is an adult woman who had mild COVID-19 (a few samples of this study predate the infection). Cell type and time point are not known. Specimen: PBMCs or a T cell subset sorted from them (not recorded which). J is TRBJ2-7 and V is TRBV18; 8 bases line up with TRBD2. The CDR3 DNA sequence: TGTGCCAGCTCACCAACAACTAGCGGATCTCCCTCCTACGAGCAGTACTTC. This codes for CASSPTTSGSPSYEQYF.